Each of the 7 T cell receptor beta chains below was sequenced from the same sample in a study of OX40 agonist ivuxolimab in advanced cancers. Here immunoSEQ multiplex PCR was the method, and the copy in TCRdb shows in-frame clones only, minus some. Among around 30,000 clones listed, 74% were seen once. Sequenced material: CD4+ or CD8+ T cells sorted from blood, taken in a trial of the OX40 agonist ivuxolimab. These TCRs come from an adult with an advanced solid tumor such as melanoma, head and neck, liver or kidney cancer.

The chain recombines TRBV2 with TRBJ2-1; 11 positions agree with TRBD2. Germline values: CDR1 SNHLY, CDR2 FYNNEI. The V gene end was trimmed by 7 bases and the J gene end by 7 bases; junction bases not matched to a gene: 9. CDR3 length equals 15 residues. This chain's CDR3 is CASTLASGGINEQFF. CDR3 bases: TGTGCCAGCACCCTGGCTAGCGGGGGGATTAATGAGCAGTTCTTC.

The CDR3 loop reads CASSIRRGETQYF. The CDR3 DNA follows: TGTGCCAGTAGTATACGGCGGGGAGAGACCCAGTACTTC. V usage is TRBV19 and J usage is TRBJ2-5, with a weak D call TRBD2 (6 bases). The germline gives CDR1 LNHDA, CDR2 SQIVND (reference sequence). There are 13 residues in the CDR3. V was trimmed by 2 bases and J by 4 bases, leaving 8 bases between them.

A single count supports this clone. V usage is TRBV27 and J usage is TRBJ2-4; a weak D match, TRBD1 (6 bases). From germline, CDR1 is MNHEY and CDR2 SMNVEV (reference sequence). Trimming left V 5 bases short and J 0 bases short, with 11 bases between. The length of the CDR3 is 15 residues. Here the CDR3 DNA reads TGTGCCAGCAGTACGGGACAAATAGCCAAAAACATTCAGTACTTC. This encodes CASSTGQIAKNIQYF.

This rearrangement joins TRBV5-1 to TRBJ2-2; D remains ambiguous. Germline loops: CDR1 SGHRS, CDR2 YFSETQ. The CDR3 has 18 residues. Trimming took 4 bases from V and 0 from J, leaving 19 bases between them. The CDR3 DNA sequence: TGCGCCAGCAGCCAACGTTATGGGCAGCTAGCGAACACCGGGGAGCTGTTTTTT. Amino acid sequence: CASSQRYGQLANTGELFF.

V usage is TRBV4-1 and J usage is TRBJ1-2, with TRBD1 as a possible D gene (6 bases). This CDR3 has 15 residues. Germline lookup yields CDR1 MGHRA and CDR2 YSYEKL. V was trimmed by 2 bases and J by 4 bases, leaving 14 bases between them. In DNA form, the CDR3 reads TGCGCCAGCAGCCAATCGGACAGATTTTCCTATGGCTACACCTTC. Protein sequence: CASSQSDRFSYGYTF.

The V call is TRBV30, the J call TRBJ1-5, with unresolved D. The ends were cut back, 1 base at V and 4 bases at J, with 8 bases in the middle. The CDR3 is 13 residues long. Germline V CDR1 and CDR2: GTSNPN, SVGIG (reference sequence). The CDR3 DNA is TGTGCCTGGAGTGCACAGATAAATCAGCCCCAGCATTTT. Its translation: CAWSAQINQPQHF.

A word on this clone: Being one base from a much bigger clone, this may be a read error. Other DNA sequences in this specimen translate into the identical CDR3. This chain connects TRBV29-1 to TRBJ1-2; maybe TRBD1 (6 bases). V dropped 7 bases and J dropped 6 bases, with 12 bases sitting between them. Germline-derived CDR1 and CDR2 are SQVTM and ANQGSEA. This CDR3 is 11 amino acids long. In nucleotides, the CDR3 is TGCAGCGGGGAACAGGGAAATGGCTACACCTTC. Amino acid sequence: CSGEQGNGYTF. Full variable domain (missing parts from reference TRBV29-1 and TRBJ1-2): SAVISQKPSRDICQRGTSLTIQCQVDSQVTMMFWYRQQPGQSLTLIATANQGSEATYESGFVIDKFPISRPNLTFSTLTVSNMSPEDSSIYLCSGEQGNGYTFGSGTRLTVV.